The clone carrying this TCR beta chain was observed a few times. The record originates from a study of spatial heterogeneity in lung cancer. The V end lost 7 bases, the J end lost 0 bases, and 15 bases lay between the germline ends. This CDR3 spans 15 amino acids. Germline V gives CDR1 SNHLY, CDR2 FYNNEI. Time point described: sample taken at primary tumor resection. Without sorting, whole RNA was sequenced from tumor, nontumor lung or frozen PBMC. One entry per CDR3 protein, called by TCRdb with MiXCR from the 5' RACE reads. The sample records about 18,000 distinct CDR3 sequences, 15% to 20% being singletons.

This material consisted of PBMCs, taken at surgery. The chain links TRBV2 to TRBJ1-1; D may be TRBD1 (6 bases). The TCR sequence derives from a male donor with early-stage non-small cell lung cancer. CDR3 loop: CASMTSTGLNTEAFF. CDR3 coding DNA: TGTGCCAGCATGACCTCGACAGGATTGAACACTGAAGCTTTCTTT. Full variable domain (remainder filled in from reference TRBV2 and TRBJ1-1): EPEVTQTPSHQVTQMGQEVILRCVPISNHLYFYWYRQILGQKVEFLVSFYNNEISEKSEIFDDQFSVERPDGSNFTLKIRSTKLEDSAMYFCASMTSTGLNTEAFFGQGTRLTVV.